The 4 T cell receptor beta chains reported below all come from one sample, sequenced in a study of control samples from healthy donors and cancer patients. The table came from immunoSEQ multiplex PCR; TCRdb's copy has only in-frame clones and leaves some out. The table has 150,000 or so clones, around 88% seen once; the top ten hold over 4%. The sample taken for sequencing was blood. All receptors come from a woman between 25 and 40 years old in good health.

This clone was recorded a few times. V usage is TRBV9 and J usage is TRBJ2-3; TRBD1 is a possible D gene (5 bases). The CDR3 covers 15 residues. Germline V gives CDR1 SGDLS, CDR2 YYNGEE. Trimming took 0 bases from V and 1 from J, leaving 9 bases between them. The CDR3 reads CASSVGGRGTDTQYF. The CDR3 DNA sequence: TGTGCCAGCAGCGTAGGGGGCAGGGGCACAGATACGCAGTATTTT.

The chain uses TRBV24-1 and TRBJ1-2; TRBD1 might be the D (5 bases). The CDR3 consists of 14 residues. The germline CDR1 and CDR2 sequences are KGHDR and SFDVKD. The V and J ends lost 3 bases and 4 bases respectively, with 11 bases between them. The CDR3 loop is CATSDRTSIYGYTF. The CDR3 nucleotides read TGTGCCACCAGTGATCGGACATCGATCTATGGCTACACCTTC.

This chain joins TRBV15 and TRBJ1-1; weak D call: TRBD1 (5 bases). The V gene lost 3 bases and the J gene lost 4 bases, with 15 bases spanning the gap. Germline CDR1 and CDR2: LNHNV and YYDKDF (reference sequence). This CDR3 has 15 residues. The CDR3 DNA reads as TGTGCCACCAGCAGTATTAATTCGGGGGTCACTGAAGCTTTCTTT. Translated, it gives CATSSINSGVTEAFF.

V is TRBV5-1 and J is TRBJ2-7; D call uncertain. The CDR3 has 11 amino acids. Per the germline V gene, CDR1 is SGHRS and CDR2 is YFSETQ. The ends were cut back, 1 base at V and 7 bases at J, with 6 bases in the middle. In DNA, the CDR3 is TGCGCCAGCAGCTTGATTGGGGAGCAGTACGTC. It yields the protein CASSLIGEQYV.